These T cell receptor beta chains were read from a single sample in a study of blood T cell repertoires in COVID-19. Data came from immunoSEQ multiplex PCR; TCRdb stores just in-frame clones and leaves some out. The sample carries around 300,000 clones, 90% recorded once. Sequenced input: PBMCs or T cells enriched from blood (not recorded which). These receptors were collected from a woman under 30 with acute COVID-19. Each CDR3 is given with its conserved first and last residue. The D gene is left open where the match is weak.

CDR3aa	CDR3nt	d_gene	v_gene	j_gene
CASSFNVRTPQYNSPLHF	TGTGCCAGCAGTTTTAACGTTCGCACCCCGCAGTATAATTCACCCCTCCACTTT	.	TRBV27	TRBJ1-6
CASSYLGQGIYEQYF	TGTGCCAGCAGTTATTTAGGACAGGGGATCTACGAGCAGTACTTC	TRBD1	TRBV6-5	TRBJ2-7
CASSALQGSSYNEQFF	TGTGCCAGCAGTGCTTTACAGGGTAGCTCCTACAATGAGCAGTTCTTC	.	TRBV6-4	TRBJ2-1
CASSFRTSGNTGELFF	TGTGCCAGCAGCTTCAGGACTAGCGGGAACACCGGGGAGCTGTTTTTT	TRBD2	TRBV5-8	TRBJ2-2
CASSLDGWEDSRDEQYF	TGTGCCAGCAGCTTGGATGGGTGGGAGGACTCCCGGGACGAGCAGTACTTC	.	TRBV5-8	TRBJ2-7
CASSPRTGSYEQYF	TGTGCCAGCAGTCCGCGGACAGGCTCCTACGAGCAGTACTTC	TRBD1	TRBV27	TRBJ2-7
CASSSSSPETQYF	TGCGCCAGCAGCTCCTCTAGTCCAGAGACCCAGTACTTC	.	TRBV5-1	TRBJ2-5
CASSEKPSGHLYNEQFF	TGTGCCAGCAGTGAAAAACCTTCGGGACACTTATACAATGAGCAGTTCTTC	.	TRBV6-1	TRBJ2-1
CASSRRGSNEQFF	TGTGCCAGCAGCAGGCGGGGGTCGAATGAGCAGTTCTTC	TRBD2	TRBV7-2	TRBJ2-1
CASSQVGLAAYNEQFF	TGTGCCAGCAGCCAAGTGGGACTAGCGGCTTACAATGAGCAGTTCTTC	TRBD2	TRBV3-1/TRBV3-2	TRBJ2-1
CASSLAGLSTLDYGYTF	TGCGCCAGCAGCTTGGCCGGACTATCGACTTTGGACTATGGCTACACCTTC	.	TRBV5-1	TRBJ1-2
CASSSTGGKNTIYF	TGTGCCAGCAGCTCTACAGGGGGCAAAAACACCATATATTTT	TRBD1	TRBV7-9	TRBJ1-3
CASSPRPGTGIWETQYF	TGTGCCAGCTCACCACGTCCCGGGACAGGAATCTGGGAGACCCAGTACTTC	TRBD1	TRBV18	TRBJ2-5
CASDGQGAWETQYF	TGTGCCAGCGATGGACAGGGGGCGTGGGAGACCCAGTACTTC	TRBD1	TRBV2	TRBJ2-5
CASSVSANTGELFF	TGTGCCAGCAGCGTTAGTGCGAACACCGGGGAGCTGTTTTTT	.	TRBV9	TRBJ2-2
CASSDGGSSYNEQFF	TGCGCCAGCAGTGATGGCGGGAGCTCCTACAATGAGCAGTTCTTC	TRBD2	TRBV10-1	TRBJ2-1
CASSLTAGAWNEQFF	TGTGCCAGCAGCTTGACAGCGGGAGCGTGGAATGAGCAGTTCTTC	TRBD2	TRBV7-9	TRBJ2-1
CASSRTSGSRYEQYF	TGTGCCAGCAGTCGGACTAGCGGGAGTAGGTACGAGCAGTACTTC	TRBD2	TRBV27	TRBJ2-7
CASSDRTGRHQETQYF	TGTGCCAGCTCGGACCGGACAGGGCGGCACCAAGAGACCCAGTACTTC	TRBD1	TRBV18	TRBJ2-5
CASSLGLGRVGNTIYF	TGTGCCAGCAGTTTGGGCTTAGGCAGGGTCGGAAACACCATATATTTT	.	TRBV28	TRBJ1-3
CASSLFDGSEQFF	TGTGCCAGCAGCTTGTTTGATGGCTCGGAGCAGTTCTTC	.	TRBV5-8	TRBJ2-1
CASSIVLAGLNEQFF	TGTGCCAGCAGCATAGTACTAGCGGGACTTAATGAGCAGTTCTTC	TRBD2	TRBV2	TRBJ2-1
CASKGLAGEDTGELFF	TGTGCCTCTAAGGGACTAGCGGGAGAGGACACCGGGGAGCTGTTTTTT	TRBD2	TRBV3-1/TRBV3-2	TRBJ2-2